This TCR beta chain is drawn from a study of blood T cells in healthy people across ages. The study's findings and limits: Estimated diversity, derived from one million T cells, was regarded as an underestimate.

The authors ran a second PCR of roughly 6 to 12 cycles using a sample-barcoded 5' primer and a J-beta primer mix. TCRdb ran MiXCR on the 5' RACE reads and lists one entry per CDR3 protein. The sample contains fewer than 900,000 distinct CDR3 sequences, more than 40% of which appear only once. The CDR3 spans 15 residues. V lost 3 bases to trimming and J lost 5 bases, with 14 bases between them. To note about this clonotype: Its target is unknown.

Each donor supplied approximately 10 milliliters of peripheral blood. The sequenced sample consisted of blood. This receptor was identified in a woman aged 55-69 years in good health. V and J are TRBV12-3 or TRBV12-4 and TRBJ2-1; D remains ambiguous. CDR3 region: CASSFLAGLHNEQFF. The CDR3 nucleotides are TGTGCCAGCAGTTTTCTTGCCGGGTTACACAATGAGCAGTTCTTC.